Reported below is one T cell receptor beta chain. It lacks a known antigen. No qualities accompany the bases; no much larger clone lies one base away. The data were taken from a study of PD-L1 blockade in urothelial cancer (dated by TCRdb to 2016 to 2017). At the level of the whole study: Therapy was started in the mid-2010s for all patients, and atezolizumab 1,200 mg was administered intravenously every 3 weeks. About nine tenths of the roughly 29 patients were males with bladder-origin urothelial cancer, and 18 of 29 reported a prior smoking history. An ECOG performance status of 0 or 1 was recorded for the patients, and 0 to 3 prior chemotherapy regimens had been received by the patients. Blood samples were analyzed at two time points: 3 weeks after treatment start (second dose) and 6 weeks after treatment start. A median of 141,255 T cells and 83,000 or so unique TCRs was obtained from blood samples, and a median clonality of about 0.08 was observed. An exploratory multi-omic analysis was conducted of the somatic, immune and clinical correlates of response to PD-L1 blockade with atezolizumab in urothelial cancer. Pretreatment tumor samples, along with matched peripheral blood collected serially before and after atezolizumab treatment, underwent TCR sequencing. Progression-free survival longer than 6 months counted as durable clinical benefit, and TCR features were additionally tested against both progression-free and overall survival. In the same patients, whole exome sequencing and RNA sequencing of pretreatment tumors were performed in addition to TCR sequencing. Under ten patients achieved durable clinical benefit and fewer than 25 did not. Approximately 29 patients had pretreatment blood TCR-seq, about 25 had at least one posttreatment blood collection, and about 25 had tumor TCR-seq. Overall results and qualifications from the work: Because of the small sample size (n ≈ 29) and the many exploratory analyses performed, the results are intended to be regarded as hypothesis-generating. A pretreatment peripheral blood TCR clonality below the median was linked to improved progression-free and overall survival. At 3 weeks after the start of treatment, tumor-associated TCR clones in peripheral blood had expanded more in patients with durable benefit (n of about 20, p = 0.022).

Relative to germline, V is 0 bases shorter and J is 4 bases shorter, with 18 bases between their ends. The CDR3 measures 17 amino acids from cysteine to phenylalanine. The entry retains the CDR3 DNA only, 51 bases that are in frame from base 1. CDR1 and CDR2 are read off the germline V gene (reference sequence) as SGHNT and YYREEE. Reading the label with the study, this specimen's time point is: peripheral blood 6 weeks after treatment start. The cohort included some 30 patients with locally advanced or metastatic urothelial carcinoma who were treated at Memorial Sloan Kettering on a trial protocol. Peripheral blood mononuclear cells were collected from each patient pretreatment and during treatment, giving between 1 and 8 total time points per patient. The Qiagen DNeasy Blood extraction kit was used to purify genomic DNA from total PBMCs and tumor samples. PBMCs were collected pretreatment and during treatment and were isolated and stored as previously described.

Synthetic TCR analog templates were spiked into each PCR so that absolute template abundance could be estimated from read counts. TCRbeta CDR3 regions were amplified from genomic DNA with bias-controlled V and J gene primers using the immunoSEQ assay. Rearranged TCRbeta segments were sequenced at approximately 20X coverage. The original pipeline was this. Clustering was used to correct sequencing errors, and CDR3s were annotated against IMGT so that V, D and J genes could be assigned. Out-of-frame and stop-codon sequences were excluded, and only productive TCRbeta rearrangements were used in downstream analyses. Clonality was computed as one minus Shannon entropy normalized by the log of the number of unique productive sequences. Fisher's exact test with Benjamini-Hochberg correction, at a threshold of adjusted p below 0.01, was used to find clones that differed between time points or between blood and tumor. TCRdb limited this immuneACCESS table to in-frame rearrangements with V and J called. A share of clones is missing; checked studies link under half to unresolved V genes, and the rest is unexplained. The V and J calls and clone size are taken from that table; D and trimming were inferred from the DNA. This sample lists 20,000 to 25,000 clones; around nine tenths were detected once. The biggest ten clones account for 11% of the sample.

The chain uses TRBV5-4 and TRBJ2-3, with no confident D gene call. This receptor was obtained from a woman aged 55-69 years with urothelial cancer. The sample was PBMCs, taken around atezolizumab (anti-PD-L1) treatment. The CDR3 is CASSLAPGYITADTQYF. The DNA sequence is TGTGCCAGCAGCTTGGCTCCAGGATATATCACCGCAGATACGCAGTATTTT.